The 4 T cell receptor beta chains in this list originate from one sample, sequenced in a study of blood T cell repertoires in COVID-19 (dated by TCRdb to about 2020). Library generation was performed with the immunoSEQ multiplex PCR assay. As stored in TCRdb, this immuneACCESS dataset retains in-frame rearrangements with V and J assigned. A fraction of the clones does not appear; measured against another copy, unresolved V genes explain less than half of the discrepancy, and the remainder lacks a known reason. The table for this sample lists approximately 77,000 clones; about 82% of them were counted only once. Of the sample, roughly 9.1% falls within the top ten clones. The specimen was peripheral blood. Receptors originate from a man aged 45-60 years with COVID-19, enrolled during active disease.

The V call is TRBV6-5, the J call TRBJ2-1; tentative D call: TRBD1 (5 bases). The germline CDR1 and CDR2 sequences are MNHEY and SVGAGI. This CDR3 spans 12 amino acids. Trimming took 8 bases from V and 9 from J, leaving 14 bases between them. The CDR3 sequence: CASGAPPSEQFF. The CDR3 DNA is TGTGCCAGCGGGGCCCCCCCCAGTGAGCAGTTCTTC.

V is TRBV5-1 and J is TRBJ1-2; D perhaps matches TRBD1 (5 bases). The V gene's germline CDR1 is SGHRS and CDR2 YFSETQ. Trimming pared 3 bases from V and 3 bases from J, leaving 15 bases between. This CDR3 spans 15 amino acids. CDR3: CASSSRPAGDYGYTF. CDR3 bases: TGCGCCAGCAGCTCGCGCCCCGCGGGGGACTATGGCTACACCTTC.

This clone was seen only once. The V call is TRBV11-2, the J call TRBJ1-3, with D possibly TRBD1 on 6 matching bases. The V gene lost 5 bases and the J gene lost 9 bases, with 14 bases spanning the gap. Germline V gene lookup returns CDR1 SGHAT and CDR2 FQNNGV. The CDR3 is 13 amino acids. CDR3 nucleotides: TGTGCCAGCAGCCAAAACGGACAGACCACCATATATTTT. Encoded protein: CASSQNGQTTIYF.

This clone has just one count. The V gene is TRBV30, the J gene TRBJ2-7; 7 nucleotides align to TRBD1. CDR1 is GTSNPN, CDR2 SVGIG, per germline (reference sequence). The CDR3 extends over 16 amino acids. V lost 3 bases and J lost 2; bases outside the gene matches: 13. The CDR3 loop reads CAWRPPDRVRPYEQYF. The CDR3 region has the DNA TGTGCCTGGAGGCCCCCCGACAGGGTTAGGCCCTACGAGCAGTACTTC.